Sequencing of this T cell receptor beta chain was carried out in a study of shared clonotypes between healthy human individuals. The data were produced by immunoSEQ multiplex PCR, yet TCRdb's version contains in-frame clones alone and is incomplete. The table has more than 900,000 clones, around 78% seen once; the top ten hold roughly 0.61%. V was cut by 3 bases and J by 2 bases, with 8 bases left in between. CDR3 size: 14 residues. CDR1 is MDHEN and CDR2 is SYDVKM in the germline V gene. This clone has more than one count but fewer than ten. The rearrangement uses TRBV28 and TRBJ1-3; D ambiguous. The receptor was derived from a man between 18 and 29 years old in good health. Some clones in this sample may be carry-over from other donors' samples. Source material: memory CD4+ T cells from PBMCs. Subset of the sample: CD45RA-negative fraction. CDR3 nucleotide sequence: TGTGCCAGCAGTTTGAACAGCCCTGGAAACACCATATATTTT. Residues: CASSLNSPGNTIYF.